The TCR beta chain under discussion was sequenced for a study of T cells in Graves' hyperthyroidism and ophthalmopathy. Unmatched junction bases numbered 6, after V lost 5 bases and J lost 4 bases. The length of the CDR3 is 15 residues. Ten or more counts support this clonotype. Researchers amplified the TCR beta CDR3 regions from RNA transcripts. First-round RT-PCR targeting the TCR CDR3 was performed with the HTBI primer set. TCRdb recomputed calls from the multiplex PCR reads with MiXCR, one row per CDR3 protein. The sample includes some 560,000 distinct CDR3 sequences, approximately 15% seen only once; the top ten take around 6.6%.

Sequenced: blood. This TCR was sampled from a woman aged 30 to 39 with Graves' hyperthyroidism. The rearrangement uses TRBV12-3 or TRBV12-4 and TRBJ2-5; 11 nucleotides match TRBD2. For the CDR3, the DNA is TGTGCCAGCAGTGAACTAGCGGGAGTCCTAGAGACCCAGTACTTC. Its translation is CASSELAGVLETQYF.